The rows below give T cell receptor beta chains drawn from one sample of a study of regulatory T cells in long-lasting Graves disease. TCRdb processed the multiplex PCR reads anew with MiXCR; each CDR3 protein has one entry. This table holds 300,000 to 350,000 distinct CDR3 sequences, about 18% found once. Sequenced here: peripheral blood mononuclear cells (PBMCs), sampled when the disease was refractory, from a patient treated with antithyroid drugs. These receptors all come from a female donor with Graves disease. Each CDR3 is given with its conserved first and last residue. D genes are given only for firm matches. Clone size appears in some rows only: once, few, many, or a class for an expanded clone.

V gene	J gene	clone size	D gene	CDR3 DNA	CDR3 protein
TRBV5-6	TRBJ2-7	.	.	TGTGCCAGCAGCTTGCAGGGTCGGACCGAGCAGTACTTC	CASSLQGRTEQYF
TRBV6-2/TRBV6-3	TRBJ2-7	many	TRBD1	TGTGCCAGCAGTTACTCACAGGGGAAAGACTCCTACGAGCAGTACTTC	CASSYSQGKDSYEQYF
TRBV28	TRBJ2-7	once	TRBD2	TGTGCCAGCAGTTCACTAGCGGGAGGCGAGCAGTACTTC	CASSSLAGGEQYF
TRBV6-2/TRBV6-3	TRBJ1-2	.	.	TGTGCCAGCAGTGAGCTAATAGGCAGCTCGAACTATGGCTACACCTTC	CASSELIGSSNYGYTF
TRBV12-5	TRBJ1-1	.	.	TGTGCTAGTGGTTTGGTACAGGCGGGGGGCACTGAAGCTTTCTTT	CASGLVQAGGTEAFF
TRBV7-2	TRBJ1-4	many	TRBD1	TGTGCCAGCAGCTTAGTTCTCAGGGGGGGAGCGAAACTGTTTTTT	CASSLVLRGGAKLFF
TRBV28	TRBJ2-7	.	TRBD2	TGTGCCAGCAGTTTGAGGTGGGGCAGCGGGAGTTCGCGAGAGCAGTACTTC	CASSLRWGSGSSREQYF
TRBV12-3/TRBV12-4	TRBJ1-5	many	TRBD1	TGTGCCAGCGTGAATACAGGGGGTCAGCCCCAGCATTTT	CASVNTGGQPQHF
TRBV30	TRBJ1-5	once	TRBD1	TGTGCCTGGAGGTCGCAGGGGGCGAAGGCCCAGCATTTT	CAWRSQGAKAQHF
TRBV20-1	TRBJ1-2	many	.	TGCAGTGGCACTGATCCCTATGGCTACACCTTC	CSGTDPYGYTF
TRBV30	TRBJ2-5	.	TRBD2	TGTGCCTGGATCAAAGGACTAGCGGGGATATTGTACCAAGAGACCCAGTACTTC	CAWIKGLAGILYQETQYF
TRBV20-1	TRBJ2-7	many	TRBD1	TGCAGTGCTAGGGACAGGGTCGACGAGCAGTACTTC	CSARDRVDEQYF
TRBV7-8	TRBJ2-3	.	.	TGTGCCAGCAGCTTATCTACCCCCACAGATACGCAGTATTTT	CASSLSTPTDTQYF
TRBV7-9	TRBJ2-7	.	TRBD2	TGTGCCAGCAGCTTAGCGCCGGGGAGGGACTCCTACGAGCAGTACTTC	CASSLAPGRDSYEQYF
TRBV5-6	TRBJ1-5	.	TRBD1	TGTGCCAGCAGCAACAGGGGTGGCAATCAGCCCCAGCATTTT	CASSNRGGNQPQHF
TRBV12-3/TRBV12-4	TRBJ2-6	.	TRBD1	TGTGCCAGCAGTGATATAGGGGGACAGGGGGCTGTTGGGGCCAACGTCCTGACTTTC	CASSDIGGQGAVGANVLTF
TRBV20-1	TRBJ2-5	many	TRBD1	TGCAGTGCTCACTCCGGGACAGTACAAGAGACCCAGTACTTC	CSAHSGTVQETQYF
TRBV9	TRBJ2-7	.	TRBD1	TGTGCCAGCAGCGTAGATGGGACAGGGGAGCAGTACTTC	CASSVDGTGEQYF
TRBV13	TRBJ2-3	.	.	TGTGCCAGCAGCCAACCCAGCGAGACAGATACGCAGTATTTT	CASSQPSETDTQYF
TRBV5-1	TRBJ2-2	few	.	TGCGCCAGCAGCTTGGTCGGGGGAGTCACCGGGGAGCTGTTTTTT	CASSLVGGVTGELFF
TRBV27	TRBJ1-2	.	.	TGTGCCAGCAGTTCCTATTTGACAGGAAACTATGGCTACACCTTC	CASSSYLTGNYGYTF
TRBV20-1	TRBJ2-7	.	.	TGCAGTGCCACGCCCAGGGGGGGGGCAAGATACGAGCAGTACTTC	CSATPRGGARYEQYF
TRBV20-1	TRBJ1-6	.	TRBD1	TGCAGTGCTAGACTCTCCGGGACAGGGGGTTCACCCCTCCACTTT	CSARLSGTGGSPLHF
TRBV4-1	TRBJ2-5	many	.	TGCGCCAGCAGCCAAGTCTGGGGGCCCGGCATCCAAGAGACCCAGTACTTC	CASSQVWGPGIQETQYF
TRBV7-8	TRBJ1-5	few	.	TGTGCCAGCAGCTTAACCGAGGATCAGCCCCAGCATTTT	CASSLTEDQPQHF
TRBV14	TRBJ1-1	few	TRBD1	TGTGCCAGCAGCCAATGGACAGGGCTTATCACTGAAGCTTTCTTT	CASSQWTGLITEAFF
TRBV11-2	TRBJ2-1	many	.	TGTGCCAGCAGCTTAATAGGTGAGCAGTTCTTC	CASSLIGEQFF
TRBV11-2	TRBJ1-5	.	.	TGCGCCAGCAGCCAAGCGACAGGCGCCATTCCCCAGCCCCAGCATTTT	CASSQATGAIPQPQHF
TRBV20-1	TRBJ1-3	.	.	TGCAGTGCCCTAGTGGGGGGCAACCTGGGAAACACCATATATTTT	CSALVGGNLGNTIYF
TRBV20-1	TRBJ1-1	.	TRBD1	TGCAGTGCTACGAGAGGGGGCGGGAGCACTGAAGCTTCCTTT	CSATRGGGSTEASF
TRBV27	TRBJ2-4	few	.	TGTGCCAGCAGTCCCAGGGGAGGCAAAAACATTCAGTACTTC	CASSPRGGKNIQYF
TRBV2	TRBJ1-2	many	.	TGTGCCAGCAGTGCGGGGGATATTGGCTATGGCTACACCTTC	CASSAGDIGYGYTF
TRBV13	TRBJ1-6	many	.	TGTGCCAGCAGCTCCCAACAGCCGGGACTATATTCACCCCTCCACTTT	CASSSQQPGLYSPLHF
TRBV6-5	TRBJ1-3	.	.	TGTGCCAGCAGTTACGAGCGCTCTGGAAACGCCATATATTTT	CASSYERSGNAIYF
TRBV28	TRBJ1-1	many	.	TGTGCCAGCAGTTTCTCGGAGTACACTGAAGCTTTCTTT	CASSFSEYTEAFF
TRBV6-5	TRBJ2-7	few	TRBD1	TGTGCCAGCAGTTCCGGACAGGGTTTATGGTACTTC	CASSSGQGLWYF
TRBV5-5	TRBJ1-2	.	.	TGTGCCAGCAGCTTGGCGTCGGGAGGTGACTATGGCTACACCTTC	CASSLASGGDYGYTF
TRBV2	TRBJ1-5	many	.	TGTGCCAGCAGCGGGGAGAATCAGCCCCAGCATTTT	CASSGENQPQHF
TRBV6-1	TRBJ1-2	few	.	TGTGCCAGCCGACGCATGGGCGGGGAAGGCTACACCTTC	CASRRMGGEGYTF
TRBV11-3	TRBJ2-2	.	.	TGTGCCAGCAGTCGTCTAGGGGGCACCGGGGAGCTGTTTTTT	CASSRLGGTGELFF
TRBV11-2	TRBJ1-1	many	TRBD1	TGTGCCAGCAGCTTCACGGACAGGGCTGAAGCTTTCTTT	CASSFTDRAEAFF
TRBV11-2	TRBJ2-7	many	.	TGTGCCAGCAGCATAGCGCGAGGGGTCTCCTACGAGCAGTACTTC	CASSIARGVSYEQYF
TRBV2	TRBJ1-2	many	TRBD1	TGTGCCAGCAGTGAAAAAAGGACAGGTTATGTTGCTAACTATGGCTACACCTTC	CASSEKRTGYVANYGYTF
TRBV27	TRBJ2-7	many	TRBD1	TGTGCCAGCAGCTCGACAGGGTCCTACGAGCAGTACTTC	CASSSTGSYEQYF
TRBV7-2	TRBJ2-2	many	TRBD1	TGTGCCAGCAGCTTAGGGACAGGGGGTACGAACACCGGGGAGCTGTTTTTT	CASSLGTGGTNTGELFF
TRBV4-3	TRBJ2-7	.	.	TGCGCCAGCAGCCAGGACTACGCGGGGGCCGGGGACGAGCAGTACTTC	CASSQDYAGAGDEQYF
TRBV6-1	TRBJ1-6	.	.	TGTGCCAGCAGTGACACACCAAGTTCACCCCTCCACTTT	CASSDTPSSPLHF